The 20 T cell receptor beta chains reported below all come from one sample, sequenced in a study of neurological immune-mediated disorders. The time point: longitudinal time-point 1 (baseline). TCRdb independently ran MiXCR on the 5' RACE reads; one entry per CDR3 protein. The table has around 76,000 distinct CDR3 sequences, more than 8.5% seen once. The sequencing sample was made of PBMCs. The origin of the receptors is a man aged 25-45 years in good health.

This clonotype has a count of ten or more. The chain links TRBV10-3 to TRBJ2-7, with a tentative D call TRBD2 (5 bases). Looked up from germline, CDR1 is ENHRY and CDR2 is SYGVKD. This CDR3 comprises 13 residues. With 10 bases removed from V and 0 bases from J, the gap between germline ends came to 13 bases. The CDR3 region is CATGESVSYEQYF. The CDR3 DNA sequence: TGTGCCACCGGGGAGAGTGTCTCCTACGAGCAGTACTTC.

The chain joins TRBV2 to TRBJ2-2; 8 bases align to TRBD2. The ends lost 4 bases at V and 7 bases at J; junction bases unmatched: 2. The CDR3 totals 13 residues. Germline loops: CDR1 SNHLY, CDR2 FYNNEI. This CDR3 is CASSAREVGELFF. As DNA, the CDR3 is TGTGCCAGCAGTGCGCGGGAGGTCGGGGAGCTGTTTTTT.

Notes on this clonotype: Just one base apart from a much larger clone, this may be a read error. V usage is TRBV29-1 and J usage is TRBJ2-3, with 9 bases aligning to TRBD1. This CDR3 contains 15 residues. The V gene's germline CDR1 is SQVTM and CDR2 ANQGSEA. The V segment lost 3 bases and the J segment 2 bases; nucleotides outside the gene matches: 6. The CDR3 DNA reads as TGCAGCGTTGAGCGAACAGGGGGCGTCACAGATACGCAGTATTTT. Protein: CSVERTGGVTDTQYF.

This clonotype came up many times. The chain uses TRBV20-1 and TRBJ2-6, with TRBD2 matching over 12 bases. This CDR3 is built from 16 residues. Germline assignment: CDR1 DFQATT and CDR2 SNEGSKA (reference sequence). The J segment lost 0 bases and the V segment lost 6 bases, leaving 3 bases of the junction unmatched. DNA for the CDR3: TGCAGTGCCCCGACTAGCGGGGGCTCTGGGGCCAACGTCCTGACTTTC. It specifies CSAPTSGGSGANVLTF.

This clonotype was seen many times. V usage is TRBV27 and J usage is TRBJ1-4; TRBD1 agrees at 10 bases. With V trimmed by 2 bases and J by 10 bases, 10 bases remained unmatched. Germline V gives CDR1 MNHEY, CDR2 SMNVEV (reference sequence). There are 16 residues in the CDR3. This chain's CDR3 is CASSLVPRDRGGKLFF. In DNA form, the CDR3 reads TGTGCCAGCAGTTTAGTACCCCGGGACAGGGGAGGAAAACTGTTTTTT.

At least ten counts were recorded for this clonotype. As DNA, the CDR3 is TGTGCCAGCAGCTCCACGACTAGCACAGATACGCAGTATTTT. It translates to CASSSTTSTDTQYF. The gene calls are TRBV12-3 or TRBV12-4 and TRBJ2-3; no definite D call. The CDR3 totals 14 residues. With 6 bases removed from V and 0 bases from J, the gap between germline ends came to 10 bases.

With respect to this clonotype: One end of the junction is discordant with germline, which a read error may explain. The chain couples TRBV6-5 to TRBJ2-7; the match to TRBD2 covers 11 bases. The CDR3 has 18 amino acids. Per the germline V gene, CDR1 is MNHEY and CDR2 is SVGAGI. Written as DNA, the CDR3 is TGTGCCAGCAGTTACTCGACACTAGCGGGAGAGCCACCCTACGATCAGTACTTC. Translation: CASSYSTLAGEPPYDQYF.

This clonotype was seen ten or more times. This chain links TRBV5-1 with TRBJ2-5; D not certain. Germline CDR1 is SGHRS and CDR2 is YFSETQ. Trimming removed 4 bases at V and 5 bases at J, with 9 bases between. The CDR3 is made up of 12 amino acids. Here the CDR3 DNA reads TGCGCCAGCAGCCAACTGACGGAGACCCAGTACTTC. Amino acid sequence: CASSQLTETQYF.

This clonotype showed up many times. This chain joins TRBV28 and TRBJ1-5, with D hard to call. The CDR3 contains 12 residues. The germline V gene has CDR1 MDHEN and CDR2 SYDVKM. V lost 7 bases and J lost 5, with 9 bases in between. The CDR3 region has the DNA TGTGCCAGCAAGTTCGGGTATCAGCCCCAGCATTTT. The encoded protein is CASKFGYQPQHF.

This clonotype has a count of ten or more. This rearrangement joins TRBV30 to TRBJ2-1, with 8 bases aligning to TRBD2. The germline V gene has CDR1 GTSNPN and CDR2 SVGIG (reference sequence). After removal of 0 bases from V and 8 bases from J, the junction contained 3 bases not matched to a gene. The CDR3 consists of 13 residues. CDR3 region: CAWSVREEDEQFF. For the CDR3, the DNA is TGTGCCTGGAGTGTGCGGGAGGAGGATGAGCAGTTCTTC. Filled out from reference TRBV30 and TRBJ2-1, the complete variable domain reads SQTIHQWPATLVQPVGSPLSLECTVEGTSNPNLYWYRQAAGRGLQLLFYSVGIGQISSEVPQNLSASRPQDRQFILSSKKLLLSDSGFYLCAWSVREEDEQFFGPGTRLTVL.

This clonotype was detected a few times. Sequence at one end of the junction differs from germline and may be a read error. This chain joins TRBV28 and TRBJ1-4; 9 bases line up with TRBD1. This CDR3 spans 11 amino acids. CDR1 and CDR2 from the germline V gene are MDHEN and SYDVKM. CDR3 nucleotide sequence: TGTGCCACCATACAAGGGACAGGGTGTAATTTT. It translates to CATIQGTGCNF.

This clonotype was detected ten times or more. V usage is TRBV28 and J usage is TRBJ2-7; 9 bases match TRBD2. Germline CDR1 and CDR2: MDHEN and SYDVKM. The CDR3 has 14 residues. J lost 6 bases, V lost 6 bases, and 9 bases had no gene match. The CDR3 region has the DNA TGTGCCAGCAGCCCGCCTCTAGCGGGAAGCGAGCAGTACTTC. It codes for CASSPPLAGSEQYF. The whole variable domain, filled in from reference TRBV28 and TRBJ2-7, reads DVKVTQSSRYLVKRTGEKVFLECVQDMDHENMFWYRQDPGLGLRLIYFSYDVKMKEKGDIPEGYSVSREKKERFSLILESASTNQTSMYLCASSPPLAGSEQYFGPGTRLTVT.

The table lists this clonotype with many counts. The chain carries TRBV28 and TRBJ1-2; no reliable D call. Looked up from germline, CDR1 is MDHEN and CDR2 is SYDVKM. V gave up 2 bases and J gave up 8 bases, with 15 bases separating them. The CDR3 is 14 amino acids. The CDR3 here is CASSLGHPLFGYTF. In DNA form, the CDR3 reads TGTGCCAGCAGTTTAGGGCACCCGCTATTCGGCTACACCTTC.

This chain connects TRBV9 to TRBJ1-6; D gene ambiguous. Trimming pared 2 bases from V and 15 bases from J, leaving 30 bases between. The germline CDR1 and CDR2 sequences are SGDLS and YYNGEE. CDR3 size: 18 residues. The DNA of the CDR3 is TGTGCCAGCAGCGTCTTAGTGACGAAATTCACGCGTCCCCTCCGCCTCCACTTT. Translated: CASSVLVTKFTRPLRLHF. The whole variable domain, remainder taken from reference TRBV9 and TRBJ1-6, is DSGVTQTPKHLITATGQRVTLRCSPRSGDLSVYWYQQSLDQGLQFLIQYYNGEERAKGNILERFSAQQFPDLHSELNLSSLELGDSALYFCASSVLVTKFTRPLRLHFGNGTRLTVT.

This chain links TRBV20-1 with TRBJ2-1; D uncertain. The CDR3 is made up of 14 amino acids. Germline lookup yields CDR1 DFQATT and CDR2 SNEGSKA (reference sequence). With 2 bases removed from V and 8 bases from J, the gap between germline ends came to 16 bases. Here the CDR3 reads CSARLGPDIHEQFF. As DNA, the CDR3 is TGCAGTGCTAGACTCGGCCCCGATATCCATGAGCAGTTCTTC.

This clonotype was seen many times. CDR3 protein: CASQGVNSPLHF. The CDR3 coding sequence is TGTGCCAGCCAGGGTGTCAATTCACCCCTCCACTTT. This chain joins TRBV9 and TRBJ1-6; maybe TRBD1 (5 bases). The CDR3 covers 12 residues. Germline values: CDR1 SGDLS, CDR2 YYNGEE. Trimming took off 7 bases at V and 7 bases at J, with 9 bases between the two ends.

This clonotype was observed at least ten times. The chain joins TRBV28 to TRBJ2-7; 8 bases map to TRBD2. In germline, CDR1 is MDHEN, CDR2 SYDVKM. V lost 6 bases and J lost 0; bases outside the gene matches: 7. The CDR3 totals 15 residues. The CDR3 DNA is TGTGCCAGCAGGTCAAGCGGGAGCAGCTCCTACGAGCAGTACTTC. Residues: CASRSSGSSSYEQYF. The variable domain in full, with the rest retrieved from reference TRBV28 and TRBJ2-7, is DVKVTQSSRYLVKRTGEKVFLECVQDMDHENMFWYRQDPGLGLRLIYFSYDVKMKEKGDIPEGYSVSREKKERFSLILESASTNQTSMYLCASRSSGSSSYEQYFGPGTRLTVT.

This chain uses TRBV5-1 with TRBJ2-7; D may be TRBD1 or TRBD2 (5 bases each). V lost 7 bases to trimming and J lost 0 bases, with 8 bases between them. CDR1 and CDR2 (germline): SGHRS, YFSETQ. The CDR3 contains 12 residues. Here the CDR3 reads CASGDLSYEQYF. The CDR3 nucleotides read TGCGCCAGCGGGGACCTCTCCTACGAGCAGTACTTC.

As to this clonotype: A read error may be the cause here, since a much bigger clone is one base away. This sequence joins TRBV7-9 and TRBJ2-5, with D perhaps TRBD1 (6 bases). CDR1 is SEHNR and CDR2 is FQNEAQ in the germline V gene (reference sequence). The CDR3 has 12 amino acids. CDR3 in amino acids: CSSRGDGETQYF. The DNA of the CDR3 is TGTTCCAGCAGGGGCGACGGAGAGACCCAGTACTTC.

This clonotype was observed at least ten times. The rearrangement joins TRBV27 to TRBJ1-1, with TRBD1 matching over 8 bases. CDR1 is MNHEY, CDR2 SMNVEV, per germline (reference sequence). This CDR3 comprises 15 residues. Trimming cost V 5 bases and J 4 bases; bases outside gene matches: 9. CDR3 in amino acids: CASSPKTGVGTEAFF. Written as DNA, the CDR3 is TGTGCCAGCAGTCCTAAGACAGGGGTGGGCACTGAAGCTTTCTTT.